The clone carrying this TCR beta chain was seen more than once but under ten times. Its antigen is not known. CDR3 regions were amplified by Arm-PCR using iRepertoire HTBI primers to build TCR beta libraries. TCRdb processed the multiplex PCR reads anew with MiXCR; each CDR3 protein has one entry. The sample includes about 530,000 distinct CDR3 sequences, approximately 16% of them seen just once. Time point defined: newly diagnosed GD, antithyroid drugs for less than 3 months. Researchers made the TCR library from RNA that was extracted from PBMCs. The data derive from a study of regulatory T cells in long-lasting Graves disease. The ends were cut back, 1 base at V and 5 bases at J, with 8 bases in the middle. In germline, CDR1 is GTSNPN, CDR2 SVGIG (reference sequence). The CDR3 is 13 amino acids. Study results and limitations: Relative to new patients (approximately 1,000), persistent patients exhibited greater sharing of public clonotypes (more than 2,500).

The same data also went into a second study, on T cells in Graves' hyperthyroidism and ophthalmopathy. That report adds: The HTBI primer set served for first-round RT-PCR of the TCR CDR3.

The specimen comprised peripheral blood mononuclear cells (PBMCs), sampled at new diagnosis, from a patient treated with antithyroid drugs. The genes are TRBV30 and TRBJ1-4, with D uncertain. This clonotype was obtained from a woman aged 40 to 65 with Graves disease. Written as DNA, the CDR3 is TGTGCCTGGAGTGCCCAAGTAAATGAAAAACTGTTTTTT. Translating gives CAWSAQVNEKLFF.